The rows below give T cell receptor beta chains drawn from one sample of a study of blood T cell repertoires in COVID-19. Using immunoSEQ multiplex PCR, the repertoire was profiled, and TCRdb retains in-frame clones only, with some absent. In the table there are just over 300,000 clones, about 91% of which are singletons. Sequencing input: PBMCs or T cells enriched from blood (not recorded which). These TCRs come from a woman between 40 and 50 years old who had recovered from COVID-19. Both conserved end residues are part of each CDR3. D genes are given only for firm matches. Clone size is not always given. Where it is, it says once, few, many or a class for expanded clones.

j_call | d_call | clone_size | v_call | cdr3_aa | cdr3_nt
TRBJ2-7 | TRBD2 | . | TRBV28 | CASSFLAGGNEQYF | TGTGCCAGCAGTTTTCTCGCGGGGGGGAACGAGCAGTACTTC
TRBJ1-2 | TRBD1 | . | TRBV9 | CASSGSGGFYGYTF | TGTGCCAGCAGCGGGTCAGGGGGCTTCTATGGCTACACCTTC
TRBJ2-1 | TRBD2 | . | TRBV7-3 | CASSLTSGGIQFF | TGTGCCAGCAGCTTGACTAGCGGGGGTATACAGTTCTTC
TRBJ1-1 | . | . | TRBV19 | CASSTPTGSLNTEAFF | TGTGCCAGTAGTACCCCGACAGGTAGCCTGAACACTGAAGCTTTCTTT
TRBJ2-2 | . | . | TRBV4-3 | CASSQPGGSQRGELFF | TGCGCCAGCAGCCAACCAGGGGGGAGTCAGCGCGGGGAGCTGTTTTTT
TRBJ1-5 | . | . | TRBV7-9 | CASSLVGDSNQPQHF | TGTGCCAGCAGCTTAGTCGGGGATAGCAATCAGCCCCAGCATTTT
TRBJ1-1 | . | . | TRBV19 | CASTSLEFQNTEAFF | TGTGCCAGTACCTCGTTGGAGTTCCAGAACACTGAAGCTTTCTTT
TRBJ1-2 | TRBD1 | . | TRBV4-3 | CASSQDWGDSYGYTF | TGCGCCAGCAGCCAAGATTGGGGGGACAGCTATGGCTACACCTTC
TRBJ2-5 | TRBD2 | . | TRBV29-1 | CSVEPLGGGTGETQYF | TGCAGCGTTGAACCCCTCGGGGGGGGGACGGGAGAGACCCAGTACTTC
TRBJ2-7 | TRBD1 | . | TRBV28 | CASTLLRDRDHEQYF | TGTGCCAGCACCCTCCTCAGGGACAGGGACCACGAGCAGTACTTC
TRBJ1-2 | . | . | TRBV24-1 | CATSDQGSFRYTF | TGTGCCACCAGTGACCAGGGCTCGTTCCGCTACACCTTC
TRBJ2-1 | TRBD2 | . | TRBV11-3 | CASSYSGDYNEQFF | TGTGCCAGCAGCTATAGCGGGGATTACAATGAGCAGTTCTTC
TRBJ2-3 | . | . | TRBV21-1 | CASSKVGDSTDTQYF | TGTGCCAGCAGCAAAGTCGGGGACTCAACAGATACGCAGTATTTT
TRBJ1-2 | . | . | TRBV7-9 | CASSLRGSQSYGYTF | TGTGCCAGCAGCTTACGGGGATCACAAAGCTATGGCTACACCTTC
TRBJ1-6 | TRBD1 | once | TRBV9 | CASGQTGANSPLHF | TGTGCCAGCGGCCAGACAGGGGCAAATTCACCCCTCCACTTT
TRBJ2-3 | TRBD1 | . | TRBV7-2 | CASSPDRGYTDTQYF | TGTGCCAGCAGCCCCGACAGGGGGTACACAGATACGCAGTATTTT
TRBJ1-2 | . | . | TRBV30 | CAWDLEATGFPNYGYTF | TGTGCCTGGGATTTAGAGGCTACAGGATTTCCAAACTATGGCTACACCTTC
TRBJ2-1 | TRBD2 | . | TRBV29-1 | CSVAVAGYGDNEQFF | TGCAGCGTTGCGGTAGCGGGATATGGGGACAATGAGCAGTTCTTC
TRBJ1-1 | . | . | TRBV29-1 | CSVWRTEAFF | TGCAGCGTTTGGAGGACTGAAGCTTTCTTT
TRBJ1-1 | . | . | TRBV5-8 | CASSWGGVTMNTEAFF | TGTGCCAGCAGCTGGGGCGGGGTGACTATGAACACTGAAGCTTTCTTT
TRBJ1-1 | . | . | TRBV28 | CASRLTGPLNTEAFF | TGTGCCAGCAGGCTGACAGGACCCTTGAACACTGAAGCTTTCTTT
TRBJ2-5 | TRBD2 | . | TRBV14 | CASSQDFGGSGETQYF | TGTGCCAGCAGCCAAGATTTTGGCGGGAGTGGGGAGACCCAGTACTTC
TRBJ2-1 | TRBD2 | many | TRBV24-1 | CATSDISSGRDNEQFF | TGTGCCACCAGTGATATATCTAGCGGGAGGGACAATGAGCAGTTCTTC